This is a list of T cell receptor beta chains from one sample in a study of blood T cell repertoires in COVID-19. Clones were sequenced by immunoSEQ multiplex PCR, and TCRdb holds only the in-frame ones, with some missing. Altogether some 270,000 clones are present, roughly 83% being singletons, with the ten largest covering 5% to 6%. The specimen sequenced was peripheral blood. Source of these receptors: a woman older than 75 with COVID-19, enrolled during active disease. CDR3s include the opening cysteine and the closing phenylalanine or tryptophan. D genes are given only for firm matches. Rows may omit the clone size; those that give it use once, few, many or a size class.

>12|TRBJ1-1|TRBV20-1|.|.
CSTSGTVNEAFF
TGCAGTACAAGTGGCACAGTCAATGAAGCTTTCTTT
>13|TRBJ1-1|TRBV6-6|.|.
CASSTYRNTEAFF
TGTGCCAGCAGCACTTACAGGAACACTGAAGCTTTCTTT
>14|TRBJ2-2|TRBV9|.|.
CASSEGRNTGELFF
TGTGCCAGCAGCGAGGGGCGGAACACCGGGGAGCTGTTTTTT
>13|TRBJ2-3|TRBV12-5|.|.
CASGLELADTQYF
TGTGCTAGTGGTTTGGAGCTGGCAGATACGCAGTATTTT
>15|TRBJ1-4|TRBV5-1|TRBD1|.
CASSPRDRGDEKLFF
TGCGCCAGCAGCCCCAGGGACAGGGGGGATGAAAAACTGTTTTTT
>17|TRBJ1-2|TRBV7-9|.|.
CASSPPMAGHLYDGYTF
TGTGCCAGCAGCCCCCCGATGGCAGGACATCTGTATGATGGCTACACCTTC
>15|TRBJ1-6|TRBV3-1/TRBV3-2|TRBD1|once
CASSRQTGFNSPLHF
TGTGCCAGCAGCCGACAGACAGGGTTCAATTCACCCCTCCACTTT
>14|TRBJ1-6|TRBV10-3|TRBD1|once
CATGMDRGISPLHF
TGTGCCACAGGGATGGACAGGGGAATCTCCCCCCTCCACTTT
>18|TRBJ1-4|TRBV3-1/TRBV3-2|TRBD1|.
CASSPWTGLISTNEKLFF
TGTGCCAGCAGCCCCTGGACAGGACTTATTTCAACTAATGAAAAACTGTTTTTT
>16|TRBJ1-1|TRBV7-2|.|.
CASSEQGMLLDTEAFF
TGTGCCAGCAGCGAACAGGGAATGTTGCTAGACACTGAAGCTTTCTTT
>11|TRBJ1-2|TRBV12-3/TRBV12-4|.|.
CASAGEHGYTF
TGTGCCAGCGCAGGGGAGCATGGCTACACCTTC
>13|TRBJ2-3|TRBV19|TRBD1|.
CASRDRATDTQYF
TGTGCCAGTAGGGACAGGGCCACAGATACGCAGTATTTT
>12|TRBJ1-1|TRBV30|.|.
CAWRYLNTEAFF
TGTGCCTGGAGGTACTTGAACACTGAAGCTTTCTTT
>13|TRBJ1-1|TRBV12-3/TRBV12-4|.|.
CASSLNGGTEAFF
TGTGCCAGCAGTTTGAACGGGGGCACTGAAGCTTTCTTT
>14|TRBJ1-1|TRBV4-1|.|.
CASRRLGPNTEAFF
TGCGCCAGCAGGCGACTAGGACCGAACACTGAAGCTTTCTTT
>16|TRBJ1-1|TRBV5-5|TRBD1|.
CASSLEGGLIRAEAFF
TGTGCCAGCAGCTTGGAAGGGGGCTTGATCCGCGCCGAAGCTTTCTTT
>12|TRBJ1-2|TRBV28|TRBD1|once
CASTQTGDGYTF
TGTGCCAGCACTCAAACAGGGGATGGCTACACCTTC
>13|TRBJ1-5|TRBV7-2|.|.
CASSFYRNQPQHF
TGTGCCAGCAGCTTTTACAGGAATCAGCCCCAGCATTTT
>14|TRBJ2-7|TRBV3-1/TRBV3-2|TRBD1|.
CASRRGQGTYEQYF
TGTGCCAGCAGGAGGGGACAGGGAACCTACGAGCAGTACTTC
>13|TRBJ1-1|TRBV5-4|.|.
CASSSVRGAEAFF
TGTGCCAGCAGTTCAGTCAGGGGTGCTGAAGCTTTCTTT
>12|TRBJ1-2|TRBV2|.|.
CASSESPRGYTF
TGTGCCAGCAGTGAAAGCCCCCGCGGCTACACCTTC
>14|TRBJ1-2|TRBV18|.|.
CASSPAIFGYGYTF
TGTGCCAGCTCACCAGCAATTTTCGGCTATGGCTACACCTTC
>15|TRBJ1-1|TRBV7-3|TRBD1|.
CASSLSQGAGTEAFF
TGTGCCAGCAGCTTAAGCCAGGGGGCCGGCACTGAAGCTTTCTTT
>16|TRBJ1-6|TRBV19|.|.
CASSIDGYQLRSPLHF
TGTGCCAGTAGTATTGACGGGTATCAGCTGAGATCACCCCTCCACTTT
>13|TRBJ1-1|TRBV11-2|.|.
CASSLRQDAEAFF
TGTGCCAGCAGCCTAAGACAGGACGCTGAAGCTTTCTTT
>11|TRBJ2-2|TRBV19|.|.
CASSRAGELFF
TGTGCCAGTAGCCGGGCCGGGGAGCTGTTTTTT
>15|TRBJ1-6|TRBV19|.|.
CASSMGLWANSPLHF
TGTGCCAGTAGTATGGGGCTCTGGGCGAATTCACCCCTCCACTTT
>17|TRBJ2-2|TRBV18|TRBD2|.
CASSNLADLMNTGELFF
TGTGCCAGCTCAAACCTAGCGGACCTCATGAACACCGGGGAGCTGTTTTTT
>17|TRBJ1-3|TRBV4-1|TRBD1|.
CASSQKGTGVSGNTIYF
TGCGCCAGCAGCCAAAAAGGCACAGGGGTCTCTGGAAACACCATATATTTT
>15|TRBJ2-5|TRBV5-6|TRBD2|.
CASSNIAGGSETQYF
TGTGCCAGCAGCAACATAGCGGGGGGGTCGGAGACCCAGTACTTC
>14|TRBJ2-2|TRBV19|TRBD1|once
CASSRRGTAGELFF
TGTGCCAGCTCCCGCAGGGGGACCGCCGGGGAGCTGTTTTTT
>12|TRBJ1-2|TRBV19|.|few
CASSISGLGYTF
TGTGCCAGTAGTATTTCAGGGCTAGGCTACACCTTC
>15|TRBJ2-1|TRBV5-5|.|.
CASSLAGMVWDEQFF
TGTGCCAGCAGCTTGGCGGGGATGGTCTGGGATGAGCAGTTCTTC
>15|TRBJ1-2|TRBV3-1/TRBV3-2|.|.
CASSMRAGGAQGYTF
TGTGCCAGCAGCATGCGGGCCGGGGGGGCGCAGGGCTACACCTTC
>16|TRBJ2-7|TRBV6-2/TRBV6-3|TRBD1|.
CASSYSTGQDRREQYF
TGTGCCAGCAGTTACTCAACGGGACAGGACCGGCGGGAGCAGTACTTC
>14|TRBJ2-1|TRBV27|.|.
CASSYAGSYNEQFF
TGTGCCAGCAGCTACGCAGGGTCCTACAATGAGCAGTTCTTC
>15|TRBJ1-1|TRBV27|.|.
CASSLFSGKATEAFF
TGTGCCAGCAGTTTATTCAGCGGAAAGGCCACTGAAGCTTTCTTT
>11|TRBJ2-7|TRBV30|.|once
CAWSVRDEQYF
TGTGCCTGGAGTGTTAGAGACGAGCAGTACTTC
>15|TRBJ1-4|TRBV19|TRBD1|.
CASSTPGTGGEKLFF
TGTGCCAGTAGTACCCCCGGGACAGGGGGTGAAAAACTGTTTTTT
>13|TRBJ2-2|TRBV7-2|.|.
CASRLTSPGELFF
TGTGCCAGCAGACTCACTTCCCCCGGGGAGCTGTTTTTT
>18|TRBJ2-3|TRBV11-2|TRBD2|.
CASSSTSGGLRGTDTQYF
TGTGCCAGCAGCTCCACTAGCGGGGGGCTGCGAGGCACAGATACGCAGTATTTT
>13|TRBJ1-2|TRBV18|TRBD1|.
CASSPNRGDGYTF
TGTGCCAGCTCACCAAACAGGGGCGATGGCTACACCTTC
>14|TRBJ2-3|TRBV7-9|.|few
CASSPKGLTDTQYF
TGTGCCAGCAGCCCCAAGGGACTCACAGATACGCAGTATTTT
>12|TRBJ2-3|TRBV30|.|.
CAWSPSTDTQYF
TGTGCCTGGAGTCCTAGCACAGATACGCAGTATTTT
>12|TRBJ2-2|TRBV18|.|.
CASSPSTGELFF
TGTGCCAGCTCACCGAGTACTGGGGAGCTGTTTTTT
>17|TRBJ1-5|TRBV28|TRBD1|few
CASSLLGGTGVPQPQHF
TGTGCCAGCAGTTTATTAGGAGGGACAGGGGTCCCTCAGCCCCAGCATTTT
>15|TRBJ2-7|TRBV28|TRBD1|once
CASRRQGLRSYEQYF
TGTGCCAGCAGGAGACAGGGTCTTAGGTCCTACGAGCAGTACTTC
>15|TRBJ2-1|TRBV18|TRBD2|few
CASSYSSGGSREQFF
TGTGCCAGCTCATACTCTAGCGGGGGTTCGAGGGAGCAGTTCTTC
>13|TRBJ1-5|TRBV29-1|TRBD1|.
CSVKQGANQPQHF
TGCAGCGTCAAACAGGGGGCCAATCAGCCCCAGCATTTT
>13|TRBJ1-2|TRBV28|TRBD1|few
CASSSRYRGGYTF
TGTGCCAGCAGTTCCCGATACAGGGGAGGCTACACCTTC
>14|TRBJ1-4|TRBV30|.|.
CAWSTGPFNEKLFF
TGTGCCTGGAGTACAGGCCCCTTTAATGAAAAACTGTTTTTT
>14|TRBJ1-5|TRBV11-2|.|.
CASSSRGINQPQHF
TGTGCCAGCAGCTCAAGGGGGATCAATCAGCCCCAGCATTTT
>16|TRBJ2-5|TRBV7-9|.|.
CASSLAGSLLRETQYF
TGTGCCAGCAGCTTAGCGGGGAGCTTGCTGAGGGAGACCCAGTACTTC
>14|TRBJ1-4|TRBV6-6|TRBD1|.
CASSVGQGPEKLFF
TGTGCCAGCAGTGTGGGACAGGGCCCGGAAAAACTGTTTTTT